Shown below are 24 T cell receptor beta chains from a single sample sequenced in a study of CD8 T cells in Susac syndrome. Reverse transcription used roughly 0.45 to 1 ug RNA and random hexamers. TCRdb independently ran MiXCR on the immunoSEQ multiplex PCR reads; one entry per CDR3 protein. Altogether around 110,000 distinct CDR3 sequences are present, roughly 94% being singletons, with the ten largest covering 0.25% to 0.3%. The sample consisted of CD8+ T cells from PBMCs. The receptors originated from a human donor with Susac syndrome.

The chain joins TRBV4-3 to TRBJ2-7, with D perhaps TRBD2 (7 bases). The germline gives CDR1 LGHNA, CDR2 YSLEER. V was shortened by 5 bases and J by 7 bases, with 18 bases between the two germline ends. CDR3 length equals 14 residues. The CDR3 DNA is TGCGCCAGCAGCGCTTGGGAGGGGAGGGGGGAGCAGTACTTC. It encodes CASSAWEGRGEQYF.

The chain recombines TRBV13 with TRBJ1-4, with D possibly matching TRBD1 (6 bases). Per germline, CDR1 PRHDT and CDR2 FYEKMQ (reference sequence). The CDR3 is 16 residues long. V lost 3 bases and J 4 bases, leaving 15 bases between the germline ends. CDR3 nucleotide sequence: TGTGCCAGCAGCTTCGCGGGGGCCGCGAATAATGAAAAACTGTTTTTT. It specifies CASSFAGAANNEKLFF.

This chain joins TRBV15 and TRBJ1-5; possibly TRBD1 for D (5 bases). From germline, CDR1 is LNHNV and CDR2 YYDKDF (reference sequence). This CDR3 is built from 16 residues. V shed 2 bases and J shed 3 bases, with 14 bases lying between them. The CDR3 loop reads CATSRRGRADNQPQHF. CDR3 sequence (DNA): TGTGCCACCAGCAGACGGGGCAGGGCGGACAATCAGCCCCAGCATTTT.

CDR3: CASSSSTESYGYTF. The CDR3, as DNA: TGTGCCAGCAGCTCCAGTACTGAGAGCTATGGCTACACCTTC. The V and J genes are TRBV11-2 and TRBJ1-2, with D hard to call. Trimming stripped 4 bases from V and 4 bases from J, with 13 bases between. CDR3 length: 14 residues. The V gene's germline CDR1 is SGHAT and CDR2 FQNNGV.

The rearrangement uses TRBV3-1 and TRBJ2-3, with D maybe TRBD2 (5 bases). CDR1 is LGHDT and CDR2 is YNNKEL in the germline V gene (reference sequence). CDR3 length: 14 amino acids. Deletions cut 2 bases from V and 2 bases from J, with 8 bases between. The CDR3: CASSQLALTDTQYF. The CDR3 DNA follows: TGTGCCAGCAGCCAATTAGCGCTCACAGATACGCAGTATTTT.

The chain is built from TRBV29-1 and TRBJ1-1; 8 nucleotides align to TRBD1. Germline CDR1 SQVTM, CDR2 ANQGSEA. CDR3 length: 13 amino acids. Trimming removed 7 bases from V and 4 bases from J; junction bases left unmatched: 8. The CDR3 is CSGVPTGATEAFF. CDR3 nucleotide sequence: TGCAGCGGCGTCCCGACAGGGGCCACTGAAGCTTTCTTT. Full variable domain (missing parts from reference TRBV29-1 and TRBJ1-1): SAVISQKPSRDICQRGTSLTIQCQVDSQVTMMFWYRQQPGQSLTLIATANQGSEATYESGFVIDKFPISRPNLTFSTLTVSNMSPEDSSIYLCSGVPTGATEAFFGQGTRLTVV.

CDR3 loop: CASSPASGAYEQYF. In DNA form, the CDR3 reads TGTGCCAGCAGCCCGGCTAGCGGGGCCTACGAGCAGTACTTC. The chain is built from TRBV3-1 and TRBJ2-7; 9 bases are shared with TRBD2. V lost 4 bases to trimming and J lost 2 bases; unmatched junction nucleotides: 3. This CDR3 has 14 amino acids. CDR1 is LGHDT, CDR2 YNNKEL, per germline (reference sequence).

The J gene is TRBJ2-2, the V gene TRBV20-1; D remains ambiguous. Trimming took off 6 bases at V and 10 bases at J, with 9 bases between the two ends. The germline V gene encodes CDR1 DFQATT and CDR2 SNEGSKA (reference sequence). The CDR3 has 10 amino acids. The CDR3 DNA reads TGCAGTGCAGCTGGGGAGGAGCTGTTTTTT. It yields the protein CSAAGEELFF.

This clonotype was seen only once. The chain employs TRBV9 and TRBJ1-5; maybe TRBD1 (5 bases). The CDR3 is 15 amino acids. V lost 4 bases and J lost 6, with 17 bases in between. Per the germline V gene, CDR1 is SGDLS and CDR2 is YYNGEE. The CDR3 DNA sequence: TGTGCCAGCAGCCCCACGGCGGGGCTGGGTCAGCCCCAGCATTTT. It encodes CASSPTAGLGQPQHF.

The rearrangement links TRBV14 to TRBJ2-3, with 7 bases aligning to TRBD1. Losses at the gene ends were 0 bases for V and 1 base for J; bases not matched to a gene: 7. The V gene's germline CDR1 is SGHDN and CDR2 FVKESK. The CDR3 consists of 17 residues. The CDR3: CASSQDEQGLGTDTQYF. The CDR3 DNA sequence: TGTGCCAGCAGCCAAGATGAACAGGGGTTGGGCACAGATACGCAGTATTTT.

This clonotype was counted a single time. The V gene is TRBV5-6, the J gene TRBJ2-7; 11 bases map to TRBD1. V gave up 3 bases and J gave up 6 bases; unmatched junction bases: 2. Per germline, CDR1 SGHDT and CDR2 YYEEEE. The CDR3 is made up of 13 amino acids. The DNA of the CDR3 is TGTGCCAGCAGCTGGGACAGGGGGAGCGAGCAGTACTTC. Translating gives CASSWDRGSEQYF.

This clonotype showed up just once. The chain employs TRBV4-1 and TRBJ2-5; 10 nucleotides line up with TRBD1. The CDR3 spans 15 residues. The J segment lost 3 bases and the V segment lost 0 bases, leaving 1 base of the junction unmatched. Germline loops: CDR1 MGHRA, CDR2 YSYEKL. CDR3 sequence (DNA): TGCGCCAGCAGCCAAGATGGGACAGGGGAAGAGACCCAGTACTTC. Its protein product is CASSQDGTGEETQYF.

The genes are TRBV12-3 or TRBV12-4 and TRBJ2-2; D is uncertain. The CDR3 sequence is 13 residues long. Trimming removed 1 base from V and 5 bases from J, with 5 bases in between. The DNA of the CDR3 is TGTGCCAGCAGTTTAGGGGCGACCGGGGAGCTGTTTTTT. Translating gives CASSLGATGELFF.

This chain connects TRBV7-8 to TRBJ2-1; D may be TRBD2 (10 bases). V was clipped by 7 bases and J by 7 bases, with 26 bases between them. The germline CDR1 and CDR2 sequences are SGHVS and FQNEAQ. The CDR3 is 17 residues long. CDR3 in DNA: TGTGCCAGCACCCAAGATATAGCGGGGGGACAGGGTAATGAGCAGTTCTTC. This gives the protein CASTQDIAGGQGNEQFF.

This chain uses TRBV11-2 with TRBJ1-1; 8 nucleotides match TRBD1. In germline, CDR1 is SGHAT, CDR2 FQNNGV. Trimming took 8 bases from V and 3 from J; bases not matched to a gene: 5. This CDR3 has 13 amino acids. For the CDR3, the DNA is TGTGCCAGCTCGGACAGGGAGTACACTGAAGCTTTCTTT. Its protein product is CASSDREYTEAFF.

The rearrangement joins TRBV4-1 to TRBJ2-1; 7 nucleotides agree with TRBD1. Trimming cost V 4 bases and J 7 bases; bases outside gene matches: 7. Germline CDR1 MGHRA, CDR2 YSYEKL. The CDR3 is 14 amino acids. The CDR3 nucleotides are TGCGCCAGCAGCCGGGGGACAGTACTGAATGAGCAGTTCTTC. It translates to CASSRGTVLNEQFF.

The rearrangement joins TRBV14 to TRBJ2-1; D is unresolved. CDR3 size: 11 residues. In germline, CDR1 is SGHDN, CDR2 FVKESK. Between the trimmed V and J ends, which lost 4 bases and 9 bases, there was a span of 7 bases. Here the CDR3 DNA reads TGTGCCAGCAGCCCGGGCACTGAGCAGTTCTTC. It specifies CASSPGTEQFF.

J is TRBJ2-1 and V is TRBV2; 8 nucleotides align to TRBD1. CDR1 is SNHLY, CDR2 FYNNEI, per germline. V was pared by 3 bases and J by 8 bases, with 3 bases of the junction left unmatched. The CDR3 spans 13 residues. DNA of the CDR3: TGTGCCAGCAGTGACACAGGGGGTGATGAGCAGTTCTTC. It encodes CASSDTGGDEQFF.

This chain joins TRBV11-2 and TRBJ2-5, with D possibly being TRBD1 or TRBD2 (6 bases each). Trimming cost V 5 bases and J 5 bases, with 18 bases left between them. The CDR3 runs to 15 residues. Looked up from germline, CDR1 is SGHAT and CDR2 is FQNNGV. In DNA form, the CDR3 reads TGTGCCAGCAGCCCGGGTCCGGGGGCGCGGGAGACCCAGTACTTC. This encodes CASSPGPGARETQYF.

The rearrangement uses TRBV5-6 and TRBJ1-2; D remains ambiguous. The germline V and J ends were trimmed by 4 bases and 1 base, with 14 bases remaining between them. The length of the CDR3 is 15 residues. Per germline, CDR1 SGHDT and CDR2 YYEEEE. The CDR3 DNA reads TGTGCCAGCAGCGCCGACACCTCCATTAACTATGGCTACACCTTC. Amino acid sequence: CASSADTSINYGYTF.

This clonotype has just one count. This chain uses TRBV20-1 with TRBJ1-1; D perhaps matches TRBD1 (5 bases). Germline loops: CDR1 DFQATT, CDR2 SNEGSKA (reference sequence). This CDR3 comprises 13 residues. V lost 4 bases to trimming and J lost 5 bases, with 14 bases between them. As DNA, the CDR3 is TGCAGTGCTACCGCCCAGGGTCTTACTGAAGCTTTCTTT. Translation: CSATAQGLTEAFF.

The chain joins TRBV7-9 to TRBJ2-7; D might be TRBD2 (7 bases). Germline-derived CDR1 and CDR2 are SEHNR and FQNEAQ (reference sequence). The V gene lost 6 bases and the J gene lost 6 bases, with 24 bases spanning the gap. This CDR3 has 16 residues. The CDR3 bases are TGTGCCAGCAGTCCTGTTAAAACGGGGGGCTTGGTCGAGCAGTACTTC. Protein sequence: CASSPVKTGGLVEQYF.

The chain links TRBV29-1 to TRBJ2-2; tentatively, D is TRBD2 (6 bases). The CDR3 length is 15 residues. V lost 3 bases to trimming and J lost 6 bases, with 17 bases between them. Germline assignment: CDR1 SQVTM and CDR2 ANQGSEA. The CDR3 spells CSVEGRDSDSGELFF. CDR3 DNA sequence: TGCAGCGTTGAGGGTCGGGACTCGGATTCCGGGGAGCTGTTTTTT.

The rearrangement uses TRBV29-1 and TRBJ1-1; TRBD1 is a possible D gene (5 bases). The CDR3 extends over 14 amino acids. Germline CDR1 and CDR2: SQVTM and ANQGSEA. The ends were cut back, 0 bases at V and 1 base at J, with 9 bases in the middle. CDR3 protein: CSVEDGTQNTEAFF. The DNA of the CDR3 is TGCAGCGTTGAAGACGGGACCCAGAACACTGAAGCTTTCTTT.